This T cell receptor beta chain emerged from a study of T cell repertoires in cytomegalovirus infection. CDR1 is SGHTA, CDR2 FQGNSA, per germline. The CDR3 is 14 residues long. V was cut by 5 bases and J by 9 bases, with 19 bases left in between. A few counts support this clonotype. Its antigen is unidentified. TCRdb re-analysed the reads in MiXCR, keeping a single row per CDR3 protein. The sample shows roughly 500,000 distinct CDR3 sequences, roughly 42% of them seen only once. This specimen was cultured PBMCs, taken from culture after CMV antigen stimulation. The V gene is TRBV7-2, the J gene TRBJ2-5; possibly TRBD2 for D (6 bases). The clonotype was recovered from a human donor in good health (CMV status not recorded). Some clones in this sample may be carry-over from other donors' samples. The CDR3, as DNA: TGTGCCAGCAGCCGTCAACTACCGCCGGGGGCCCAGTACTTC. Translating it yields CASSRQLPPGAQYF.